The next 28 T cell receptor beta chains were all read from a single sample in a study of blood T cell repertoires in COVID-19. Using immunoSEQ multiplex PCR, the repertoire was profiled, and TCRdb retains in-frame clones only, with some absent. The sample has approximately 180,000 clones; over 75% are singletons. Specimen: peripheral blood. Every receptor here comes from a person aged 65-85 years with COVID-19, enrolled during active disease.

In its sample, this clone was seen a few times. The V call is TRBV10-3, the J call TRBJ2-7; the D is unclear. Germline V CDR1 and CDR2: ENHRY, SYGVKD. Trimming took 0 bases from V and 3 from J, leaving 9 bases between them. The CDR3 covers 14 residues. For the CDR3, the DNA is TGTGCCATCAGTGAGTCGGCGGAGTTCTACGAGCAGTACTTC. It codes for CAISESAEFYEQYF.

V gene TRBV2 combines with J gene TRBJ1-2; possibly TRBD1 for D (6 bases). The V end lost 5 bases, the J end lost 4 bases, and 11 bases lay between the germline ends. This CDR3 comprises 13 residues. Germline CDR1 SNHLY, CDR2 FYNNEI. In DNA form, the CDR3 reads TGTGCCAGCAGTTCCGGGACACTCTATGGCTACACCTTC. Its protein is CASSSGTLYGYTF.

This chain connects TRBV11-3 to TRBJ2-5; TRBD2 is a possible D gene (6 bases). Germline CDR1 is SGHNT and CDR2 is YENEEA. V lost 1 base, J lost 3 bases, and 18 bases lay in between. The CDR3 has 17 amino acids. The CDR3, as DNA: TGTGCCAGCAGCTTAGTTGGACCGGGAGTTGGGGAAGAGACCCAGTACTTC. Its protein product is CASSLVGPGVGEETQYF.

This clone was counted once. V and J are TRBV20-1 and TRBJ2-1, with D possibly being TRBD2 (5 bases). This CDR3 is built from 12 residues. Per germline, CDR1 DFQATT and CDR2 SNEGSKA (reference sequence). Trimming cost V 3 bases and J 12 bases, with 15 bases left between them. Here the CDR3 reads CSASFSPAGQFF. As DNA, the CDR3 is TGCAGTGCTAGTTTTAGCCCCGCGGGGCAGTTCTTC.

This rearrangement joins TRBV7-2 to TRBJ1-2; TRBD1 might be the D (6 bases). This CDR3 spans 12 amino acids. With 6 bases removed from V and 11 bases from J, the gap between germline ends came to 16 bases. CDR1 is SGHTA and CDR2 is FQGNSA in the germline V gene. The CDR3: CASRTGPVGYTF. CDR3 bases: TGTGCCAGCAGGACAGGCCCCGTAGGGTACACCTTC.

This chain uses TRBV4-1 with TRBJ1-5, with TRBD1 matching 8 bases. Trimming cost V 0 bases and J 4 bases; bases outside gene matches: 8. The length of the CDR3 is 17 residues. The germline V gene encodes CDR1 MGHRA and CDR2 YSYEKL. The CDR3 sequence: CASSQDLTGGLNQPQHF. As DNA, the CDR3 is TGCGCCAGCAGCCAAGACCTCACAGGGGGATTAAATCAGCCCCAGCATTTT.

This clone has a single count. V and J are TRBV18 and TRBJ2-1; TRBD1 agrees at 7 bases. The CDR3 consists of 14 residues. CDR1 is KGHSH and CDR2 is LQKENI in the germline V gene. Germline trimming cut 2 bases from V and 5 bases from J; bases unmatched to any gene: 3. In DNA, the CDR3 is TGTGCCAGCTCACCAGAGACAGGGAACAATGAGCAGTTCTTC. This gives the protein CASSPETGNNEQFF.

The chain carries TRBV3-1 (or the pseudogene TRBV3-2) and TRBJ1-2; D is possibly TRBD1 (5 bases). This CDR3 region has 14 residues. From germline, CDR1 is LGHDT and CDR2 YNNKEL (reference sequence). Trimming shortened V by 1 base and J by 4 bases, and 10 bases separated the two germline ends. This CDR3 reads CASSQGGVTYGYTF. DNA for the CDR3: TGTGCCAGCAGCCAAGGGGGCGTAACCTATGGCTACACCTTC.

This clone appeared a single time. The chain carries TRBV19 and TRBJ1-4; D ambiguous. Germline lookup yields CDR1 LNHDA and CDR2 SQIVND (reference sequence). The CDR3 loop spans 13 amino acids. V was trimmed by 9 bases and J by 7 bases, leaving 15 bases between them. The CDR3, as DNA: TGTGCCAGCTCAACTTCGTCGGGTGAAAAACTGTTTTTT. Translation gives CASSTSSGEKLFF.

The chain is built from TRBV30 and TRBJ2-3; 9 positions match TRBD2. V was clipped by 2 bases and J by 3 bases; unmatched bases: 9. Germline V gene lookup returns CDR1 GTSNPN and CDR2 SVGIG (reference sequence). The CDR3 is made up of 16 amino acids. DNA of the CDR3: TGTGCCTGGAGTTCTCTAGCGGGATTGAGAACAGATACGCAGTATTTT. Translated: CAWSSLAGLRTDTQYF.

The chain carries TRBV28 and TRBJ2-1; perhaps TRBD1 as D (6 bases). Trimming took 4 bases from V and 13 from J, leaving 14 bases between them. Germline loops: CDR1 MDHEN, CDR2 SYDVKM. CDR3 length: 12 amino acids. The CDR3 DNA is TGTGCCAGCAGTTCTCTTGTACAGGGCCAGTTCTTC. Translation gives CASSSLVQGQFF.

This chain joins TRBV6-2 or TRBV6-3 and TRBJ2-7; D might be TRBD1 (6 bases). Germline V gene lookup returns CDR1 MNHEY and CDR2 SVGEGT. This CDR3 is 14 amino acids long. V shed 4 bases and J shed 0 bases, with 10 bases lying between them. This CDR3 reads CASSLQGNSYEQYF. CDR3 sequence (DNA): TGTGCCAGCAGTTTACAGGGTAACTCCTACGAGCAGTACTTC.

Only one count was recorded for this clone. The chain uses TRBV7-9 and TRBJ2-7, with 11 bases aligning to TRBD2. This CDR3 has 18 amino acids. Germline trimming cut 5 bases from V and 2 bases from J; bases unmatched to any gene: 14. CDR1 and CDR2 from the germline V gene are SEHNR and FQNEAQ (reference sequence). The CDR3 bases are TGTGCCAGCAGCAGCGCGTCAGGGGTAGCGGGAGGGGCCTACGAGCAGTACTTC. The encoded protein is CASSSASGVAGGAYEQYF.

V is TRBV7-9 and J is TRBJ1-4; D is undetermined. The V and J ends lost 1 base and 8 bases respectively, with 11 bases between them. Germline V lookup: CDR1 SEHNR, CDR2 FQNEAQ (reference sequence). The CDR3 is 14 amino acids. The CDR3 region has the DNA TGTGCCAGCAGCTTAGGAACAGCTTTGGAAAAACTGTTTTTT. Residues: CASSLGTALEKLFF.

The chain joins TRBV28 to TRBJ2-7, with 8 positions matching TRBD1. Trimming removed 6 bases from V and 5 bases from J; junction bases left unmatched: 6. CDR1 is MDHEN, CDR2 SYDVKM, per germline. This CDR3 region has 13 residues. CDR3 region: CASSWDRPHEQYF. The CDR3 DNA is TGTGCCAGCAGCTGGGACAGGCCCCACGAGCAGTACTTC.

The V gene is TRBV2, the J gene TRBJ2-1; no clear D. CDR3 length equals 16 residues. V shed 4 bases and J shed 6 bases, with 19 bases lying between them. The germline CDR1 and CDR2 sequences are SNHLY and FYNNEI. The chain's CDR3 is CASSGPSSLLGNEQFF. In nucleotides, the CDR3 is TGTGCCAGCAGTGGACCGTCCAGCCTCCTAGGCAATGAGCAGTTCTTC.

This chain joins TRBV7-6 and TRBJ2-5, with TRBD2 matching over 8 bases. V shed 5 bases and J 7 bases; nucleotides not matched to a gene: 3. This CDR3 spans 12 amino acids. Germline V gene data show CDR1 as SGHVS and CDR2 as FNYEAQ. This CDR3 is CASSRGGSTQYF. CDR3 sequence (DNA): TGTGCCAGCAGCCGGGGGGGGTCGACCCAGTACTTC.

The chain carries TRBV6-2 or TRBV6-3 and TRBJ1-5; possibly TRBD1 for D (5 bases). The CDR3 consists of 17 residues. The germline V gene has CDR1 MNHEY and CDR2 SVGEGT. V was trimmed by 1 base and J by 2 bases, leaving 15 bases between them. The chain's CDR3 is CASSYWGRTLRNQPQHF. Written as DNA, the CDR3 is TGTGCCAGCAGTTACTGGGGCAGGACGCTTCGCAATCAGCCCCAGCATTTT.

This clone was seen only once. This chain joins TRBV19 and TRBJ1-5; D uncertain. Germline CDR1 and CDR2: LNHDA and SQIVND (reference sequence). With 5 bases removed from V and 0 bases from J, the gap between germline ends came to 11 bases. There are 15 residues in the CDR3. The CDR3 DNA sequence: TGTGCCAGTAGTTTGGAACGGGATAGCAATCAGCCCCAGCATTTT. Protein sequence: CASSLERDSNQPQHF. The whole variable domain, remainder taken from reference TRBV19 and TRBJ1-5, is DGGITQSPKYLFRKEGQNVTLSCEQNLNHDAMYWYRQDPGQGLRLIYYSQIVNDFQKGDIAEGYSVSREKKESFPLTVTSAQKNPTAFYLCASSLERDSNQPQHFGDGTRLSIL.

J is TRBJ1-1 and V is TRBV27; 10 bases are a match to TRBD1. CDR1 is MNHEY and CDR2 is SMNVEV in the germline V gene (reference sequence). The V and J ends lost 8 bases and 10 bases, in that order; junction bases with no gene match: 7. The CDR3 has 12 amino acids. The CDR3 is CASGDRGRAAFF. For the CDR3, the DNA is TGTGCCAGCGGTGACAGGGGGCGCGCAGCTTTCTTT.

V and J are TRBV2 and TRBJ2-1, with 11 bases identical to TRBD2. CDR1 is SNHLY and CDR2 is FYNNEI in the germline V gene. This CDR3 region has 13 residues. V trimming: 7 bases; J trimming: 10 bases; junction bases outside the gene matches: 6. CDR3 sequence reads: CASKSRLAGEQFF. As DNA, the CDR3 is TGTGCCAGCAAAAGCCGACTAGCGGGGGAGCAGTTCTTC.

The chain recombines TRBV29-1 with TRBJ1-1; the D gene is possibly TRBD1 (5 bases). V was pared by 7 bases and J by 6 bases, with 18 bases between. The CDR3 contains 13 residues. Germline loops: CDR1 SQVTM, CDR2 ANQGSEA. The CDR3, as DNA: TGCAGCGCAACCGGGACTCCCTCCCCTGAAGCTTTCTTT. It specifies CSATGTPSPEAFF. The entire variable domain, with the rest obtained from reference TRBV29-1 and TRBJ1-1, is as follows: SAVISQKPSRDICQRGTSLTIQCQVDSQVTMMFWYRQQPGQSLTLIATANQGSEATYESGFVIDKFPISRPNLTFSTLTVSNMSPEDSSIYLCSATGTPSPEAFFGQGTRLTVV.

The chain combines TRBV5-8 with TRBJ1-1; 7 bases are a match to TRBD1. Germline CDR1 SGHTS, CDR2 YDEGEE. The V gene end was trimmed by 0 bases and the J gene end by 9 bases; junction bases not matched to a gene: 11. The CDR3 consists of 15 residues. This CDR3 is CASSLAWDRRTKAFF. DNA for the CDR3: TGTGCCAGCAGCTTGGCCTGGGACAGACGCACCAAAGCTTTCTTT.

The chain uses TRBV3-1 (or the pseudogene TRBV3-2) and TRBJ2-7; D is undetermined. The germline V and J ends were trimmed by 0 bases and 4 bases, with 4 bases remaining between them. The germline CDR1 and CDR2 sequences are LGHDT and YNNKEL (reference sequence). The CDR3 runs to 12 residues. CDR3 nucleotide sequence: TGTGCCAGCAGCCAAGATGTATACGAGCAGTACTTC. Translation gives CASSQDVYEQYF.

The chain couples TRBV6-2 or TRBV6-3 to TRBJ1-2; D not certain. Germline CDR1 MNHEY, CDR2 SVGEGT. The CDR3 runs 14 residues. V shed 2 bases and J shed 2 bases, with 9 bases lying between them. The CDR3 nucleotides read TGTGCCAGCAGTTACGCGGGAACGAACTATGGCTACACCTTC. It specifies CASSYAGTNYGYTF.

In DNA form, the CDR3 reads TGTGCCAGCAGATCGGCGAGGGGGCGAGATAATTCACCCCTCCACTTT. Its protein product is CASRSARGRDNSPLHF. The V gene is TRBV28, the J gene TRBJ1-6, with 7 bases lining up with TRBD1. Germline assignment: CDR1 MDHEN and CDR2 SYDVKM. Trimming removed 6 bases from V and 5 bases from J; junction bases left unmatched: 10. The CDR3 totals 16 residues.

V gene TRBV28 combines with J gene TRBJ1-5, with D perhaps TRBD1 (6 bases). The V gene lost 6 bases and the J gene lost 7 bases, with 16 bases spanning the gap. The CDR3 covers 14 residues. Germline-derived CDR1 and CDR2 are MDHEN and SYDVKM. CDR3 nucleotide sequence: TGTGCCAGCAGGGAACAGGGTGAGGGCCAGCCCCAGCATTTT. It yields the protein CASREQGEGQPQHF.

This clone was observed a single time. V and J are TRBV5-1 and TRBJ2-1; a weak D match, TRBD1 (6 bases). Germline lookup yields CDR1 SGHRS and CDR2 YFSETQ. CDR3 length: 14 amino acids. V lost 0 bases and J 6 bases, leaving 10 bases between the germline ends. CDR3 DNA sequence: TGCGCCAGCAGCTTGGAATGGGGGCTCAATGAGCAGTTCTTC. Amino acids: CASSLEWGLNEQFF.